This T cell receptor beta chain was documented in a study of T cells after posttransplantation cyclophosphamide. The table lists this clone with a few counts. Its specificity is unknown. With V trimmed by 5 bases and J by 0 bases, 12 bases remained unmatched. Germline loops: CDR1 LNHNV, CDR2 YYDKDF (reference sequence). The CDR3 sequence is 20 residues long. Study-wide results and limits: Recipient CMV seropositivity and CMV reactivation strongly tracked TRB clonality. Tissue-infiltrating T cells from skin or gut overlapped little with blood T cells.

Profiled with immunoSEQ multiplex PCR; TCRdb holds only in-frame clones, not every one. Singletons are absent from the sample, which has under 30,000 clones. The origin of this receptor is a woman aged 55-69 years in good health, CMV-negative, and a related stem cell transplant donor. The chain has TRBV15 and TRBJ2-1; TRBD2 agrees at 14 bases. Source material: PBMCs. DNA of the CDR3: TGTGCCACCAGCGGGAAGGGACTAGCGGGGGTATTTAGCTCCTACAATGAGCAGTTCTTC. It is translated as CATSGKGLAGVFSSYNEQFF.